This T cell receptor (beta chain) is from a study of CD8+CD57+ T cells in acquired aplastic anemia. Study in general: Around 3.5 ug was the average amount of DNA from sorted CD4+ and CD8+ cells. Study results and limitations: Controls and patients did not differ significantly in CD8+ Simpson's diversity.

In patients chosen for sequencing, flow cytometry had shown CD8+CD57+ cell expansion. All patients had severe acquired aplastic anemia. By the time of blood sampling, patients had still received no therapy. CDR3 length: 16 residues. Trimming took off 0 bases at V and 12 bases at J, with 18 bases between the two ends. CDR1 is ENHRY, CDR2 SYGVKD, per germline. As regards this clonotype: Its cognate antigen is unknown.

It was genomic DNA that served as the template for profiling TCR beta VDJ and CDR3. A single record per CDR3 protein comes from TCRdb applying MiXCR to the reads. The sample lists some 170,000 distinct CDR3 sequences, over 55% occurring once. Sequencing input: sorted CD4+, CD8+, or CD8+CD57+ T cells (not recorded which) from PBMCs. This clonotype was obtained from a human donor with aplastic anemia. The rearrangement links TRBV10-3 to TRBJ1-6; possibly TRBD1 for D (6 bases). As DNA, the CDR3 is TGTGCCATCAGTGAGTCTAGGGGGACGGAGATTCAACCCCTCCACTTT. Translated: CAISESRGTEIQPLHF.